One and the same sample provided the 20 T cell receptor beta chains below, sequenced in a study of T cell responses to AZD1222 COVID-19 vaccine. Only in-frame clones appear in the TCRdb table, and some are missing; sequencing was by immunoSEQ multiplex PCR. The sample includes roughly 120,000 clones, about 90% of them seen just once. Source: peripheral blood, taken on day 0 of MenACWY control vaccination. These receptors came from an adult in good health.

Only one count was recorded for this clone. This chain links TRBV5-1 with TRBJ2-3; 13 bases are shared with TRBD2. The CDR3 length is 18 residues. The germline CDR1 and CDR2 sequences are SGHRS and YFSETQ. The V and J ends lost 0 bases and 3 bases, in that order; junction bases with no gene match: 7. In DNA, the CDR3 is TGCGCCAGCAGCTTGGCCGGACTAGCGGGAGTAGAGACAGATACGCAGTATTTT. Protein: CASSLAGLAGVETDTQYF.

The J gene is TRBJ1-4, the V gene TRBV5-1, with TRBD1 matching 7 bases. CDR3 length: 16 amino acids. Unmatched junction bases numbered 8, after V lost 3 bases and J lost 3 bases. Looked up from germline, CDR1 is SGHRS and CDR2 is YFSETQ. CDR3 sequence (DNA): TGCGCCAGCAGCTCTACAGGGACAGCGTCTAATGAAAAACTGTTTTTT. Residues: CASSSTGTASNEKLFF.

This clone was picked up a small number of times. J is TRBJ1-2 and V is TRBV14; no firm D call. Between the trimmed V and J ends, which lost 4 bases and 5 bases, there was a span of 11 bases. This CDR3 comprises 13 residues. From germline, CDR1 is SGHDN and CDR2 FVKESK. This CDR3 reads CASSPDLQYGYTF. The CDR3, as DNA: TGTGCCAGCAGCCCGGATCTTCAGTATGGCTACACCTTC.

The CDR3 sequence: CASKGQEKAQPQHF. DNA for the CDR3: TGTGCCAGCAAAGGGCAGGAGAAGGCTCAGCCCCAGCATTTT. The genes are TRBV2 and TRBJ1-5; D gene ambiguous. With 7 bases removed from V and 6 bases from J, the gap between germline ends came to 16 bases. Germline V gives CDR1 SNHLY, CDR2 FYNNEI. The CDR3 covers 14 residues.

This clone was observed a handful of times. The V call is TRBV5-1, the J call TRBJ1-4; D is ambiguous. Germline lookup yields CDR1 SGHRS and CDR2 YFSETQ. CDR3 length equals 14 residues. V dropped 5 bases and J dropped 0 bases, with 8 bases sitting between them. In nucleotides, the CDR3 is TGCGCCAGCAGTCAAAGCTCAACTAATGAAAAACTGTTTTTT. Translated, it gives CASSQSSTNEKLFF.

V gene TRBV5-1 combines with J gene TRBJ1-2; maybe TRBD1 (5 bases). CDR1 is SGHRS and CDR2 is YFSETQ in the germline V gene. There are 13 residues in the CDR3. Trimming took 0 bases from V and 8 from J, leaving 11 bases between them. DNA for the CDR3: TGCGCCAGCAGCTTGGATGGGGGACTGGGCTACACCTTC. Its translation: CASSLDGGLGYTF.

This clone was seen just once. The chain uses TRBV5-6 and TRBJ2-7, with D unclear. Per germline, CDR1 SGHDT and CDR2 YYEEEE. The CDR3 length is 15 residues. The germline V and J ends were trimmed by 2 bases and 1 base, with 13 bases remaining between them. The CDR3 DNA sequence: TGTGCCAGCAGCTTTTTCGGGTACATATCCTACGAGCAGTACTTC. This sequence encodes CASSFFGYISYEQYF.

CDR3 DNA: TGTGCCAGCACGCAAGCGGGAGCCTACGAGCAGTACTTC. As protein: CASTQAGAYEQYF. This sequence joins TRBV2 and TRBJ2-7; 8 bases are a match to TRBD2. Germline V gene lookup returns CDR1 SNHLY and CDR2 FYNNEI. The length of the CDR3 is 13 residues. J was trimmed by 2 bases and V by 7 bases; bases with no gene match: 4.

The chain is built from TRBV6-5 and TRBJ2-7, with no clear D. Trimming pared 5 bases from V and 1 base from J, leaving 6 bases between. CDR3 length equals 12 residues. Germline V gene sequence: CDR1 MNHEY, CDR2 SVGAGI. This chain's CDR3 is CASSTPSYEQYF. CDR3 DNA sequence: TGTGCCAGCAGTACCCCTTCCTACGAGCAGTACTTC.

The rearrangement uses TRBV6-1 and TRBJ1-3; D gene unclear. CDR1 and CDR2 (germline): MNHNS, SASEGT. This CDR3 is 14 amino acids long. V was pared by 2 bases and J by 0 bases, with 5 bases between. CDR3 amino acids: CASSEFTSGNTIYF. The CDR3 bases are TGTGCCAGCAGTGAATTTACCTCTGGAAACACCATATATTTT.

V is TRBV28 and J is TRBJ1-1, with 8 bases fitting TRBD1. Germline V gene lookup returns CDR1 MDHEN and CDR2 SYDVKM. Trimming cost V 5 bases and J 6 bases; bases outside gene matches: 11. There are 15 residues in the CDR3. CDR3 in DNA: TGTGCCAGCAGTCCCCCGCCAGGGGGCATCGCTGAAGCTTTCTTT. It codes for CASSPPPGGIAEAFF.

In DNA form, the CDR3 reads TGTGCCTGGAGCCTCGACGGTTTCGCGACCCAGTACTTC. Translated: CAWSLDGFATQYF. The J gene is TRBJ2-5, the V gene TRBV30; unclear D gene. CDR3 length: 13 amino acids. The V end was cut by 3 bases, the J end by 7 bases, with 15 bases between. The germline CDR1 and CDR2 sequences are GTSNPN and SVGIG (reference sequence).

V gene TRBV28 combines with J gene TRBJ1-4, with a possible D match to TRBD1 (6 bases). The V end was cut by 8 bases, the J end by 4 bases, with 23 bases between. The CDR3 sequence is 17 residues long. Germline CDR1 and CDR2: MDHEN and SYDVKM. DNA of the CDR3: TGTGCCAGCCGACCGCTCATTGGCACAGGGTATAATGAAAAACTGTTTTTT. Translated: CASRPLIGTGYNEKLFF.

The V and J genes are TRBV7-9 and TRBJ1-2, with 8 bases lining up with TRBD1. Germline V lookup: CDR1 SEHNR, CDR2 FQNEAQ (reference sequence). This CDR3 comprises 14 residues. V shed 3 bases, J shed 8 bases, and the junction held 8 bases outside the gene matches. The CDR3 sequence: CASSFPGGAGGYTF. CDR3 DNA sequence: TGTGCCAGCAGCTTTCCAGGGGGCGCTGGGGGCTACACCTTC.

CDR3 residues: CAWTTSAVTYGYTF. The DNA of the CDR3 is TGTGCCTGGACCACCTCGGCAGTGACCTATGGCTACACCTTC. The chain combines TRBV30 with TRBJ1-2; D is undetermined. This CDR3 is 14 amino acids long. The V gene lost 4 bases and the J gene lost 4 bases, with 16 bases spanning the gap. CDR1 and CDR2 from the germline V gene are GTSNPN and SVGIG (reference sequence). The whole variable domain, filled in from reference TRBV30 and TRBJ1-2, reads SQTIHQWPATLVQPVGSPLSLECTVEGTSNPNLYWYRQAAGRGLQLLFYSVGIGQISSEVPQNLSASRPQDRQFILSSKKLLLSDSGFYLCAWTTSAVTYGYTFGSGTRLTVV.

This chain uses TRBV28 with TRBJ2-3; TRBD2 agrees at 14 bases. The CDR3 runs to 14 residues. Germline CDR1 and CDR2: MDHEN and SYDVKM. V trimming: 5 bases; J trimming: 10 bases; junction bases outside the gene matches: 5. The CDR3 DNA is TGTGCCAGCAGTGGGACTAGCGGGAGTCGGCCGCAGTATTTT. As protein: CASSGTSGSRPQYF.

The V call is TRBV6-6, the J call TRBJ1-1; 9 bases agree with TRBD1. The germline CDR1 and CDR2 sequences are MNHNY and SVGAGI (reference sequence). The CDR3 is made up of 17 amino acids. V was pared by 5 bases and J by 2 bases, with 12 bases of the junction left unmatched. CDR3 sequence (DNA): TGTGCCAGCAGTCACGGACTCGACAGGGGGGCTAACACTGAAGCTTTCTTT. Encoded protein: CASSHGLDRGANTEAFF.

The J gene is TRBJ1-2, the V gene TRBV9; D may be TRBD1 (6 bases). The germline V and J ends were trimmed by 0 bases and 7 bases, with 10 bases remaining between them. The CDR3 spans 13 residues. Per germline, CDR1 SGDLS and CDR2 YYNGEE. This CDR3 reads CASSVDRASGYTF. The CDR3 nucleotides are TGTGCCAGCAGCGTAGACAGGGCGAGTGGCTACACCTTC.

The chain joins TRBV12-3 or TRBV12-4 to TRBJ2-7; D ambiguous. V was shortened by 8 bases and J by 6 bases, with 17 bases between the two germline ends. CDR3 length: 13 residues. The CDR3 coding sequence is TGTGCCAGCCGGCCCGGCCTGTTTCTCGAGCAGTACTTC. As protein: CASRPGLFLEQYF.

This CDR3 is CASSKGQMNTEAFF. The CDR3 DNA is TGTGCCAGCAGCAAGGGACAAATGAACACTGAAGCTTTCTTT. The chain couples TRBV7-8 to TRBJ1-1; D might be TRBD1 (6 bases). This CDR3 has 14 residues. Germline CDR1 SGHVS, CDR2 FQNEAQ. V was pared by 5 bases and J by 0 bases, with 10 bases between. Variable domain in full (rest from reference TRBV7-8 and TRBJ1-1): GAGVSQSPRYKVAKRGQDVALRCDPISGHVSLFWYQQALGQGPEFLTYFQNEAQLDKSGLPSDRFFAERPEGSVSTLKIQRTQQEDSAVYLCASSKGQMNTEAFFGQGTRLTVV.